This T cell receptor (beta chain) stems from a study of OX40 agonist ivuxolimab in advanced cancers. Clones were read by immunoSEQ multiplex PCR, and TCRdb kept only the in-frame ones, dropping some. The sample lists roughly 80,000 clones; roughly 80% were seen once. Germline CDR1 is SGHRS and CDR2 is YFSETQ. V gave up 6 bases and J gave up 5 bases, with 8 bases separating them. CDR3 length equals 11 residues. The J gene is TRBJ2-5, the V gene TRBV5-1; D is unresolved. The TCR originated in an adult with an advanced solid tumor such as melanoma, head and neck, liver or kidney cancer. This material consisted of CD4+ or CD8+ T cells sorted from blood, taken in a trial of the OX40 agonist ivuxolimab. The CDR3 reads CASTAQETQYF. In DNA, the CDR3 is TGCGCCAGCACCGCGCAGGAGACCCAGTACTTC.